This T cell receptor beta chain was sequenced for a study of blood T cells in healthy people across ages. Overall study findings and caveats: A conclusive naive versus antigen-experienced comparison was prevented by the unsorted PBMCs.

The V gene lost 3 bases and the J gene lost 2 bases, with 16 bases spanning the gap. The CDR3 has 16 residues. The V gene's germline CDR1 is DFQATT and CDR2 SNEGSKA (reference sequence). A sample-barcoded 5' primer and a J-beta primer mix were used in a second PCR of roughly 7 to 12 cycles. TCRdb recomputed calls from the 5' RACE reads with MiXCR, one row per CDR3 protein. Of approximately 690,000 distinct CDR3 sequences listed, 40% to 45% were seen once; the top ten hold around 32%. The table lists this clonotype with many counts. As yet, its antigen is unknown. The chain combines TRBV20-1 with TRBJ2-2; D uncertain. This TCR was recovered from a man aged 80 or over in good health. Sequencing input: blood. The CDR3 sequence: CSARRPQQGNTGELFF. In DNA form, the CDR3 reads TGCAGTGCTAGGCGCCCCCAGCAAGGAAACACCGGGGAGCTGTTTTTT.